These 9 T cell receptor beta chains originate from one sample sequenced in a study of blood T cell repertoires in COVID-19. Some clones are missing from TCRdb's copy, which holds only in-frame ones; the method was immunoSEQ multiplex PCR. The sample has 250,000 to 300,000 clones, around 83% seen once. Material: PBMCs or T cells enriched from blood (not recorded which). These receptors originate from a woman in her fifties or sixties who had been exposed to COVID-19.

V and J are TRBV7-6 and TRBJ1-1; D is unclear. From germline, CDR1 is SGHVS and CDR2 FNYEAQ. This CDR3 is built from 16 residues. V lost 5 bases to trimming and J lost 1 base, with 17 bases between them. CDR3 sequence reads: CASSPGWGGGNTEAFF. The CDR3, as DNA: TGTGCCAGCAGCCCGGGCTGGGGAGGTGGGAACACTGAAGCTTTCTTT.

The chain employs TRBV4-3 and TRBJ1-5, with D possibly matching TRBD1 (6 bases). Germline V gives CDR1 LGHNA, CDR2 YSLEER. This CDR3 is built from 15 residues. V was shortened by 1 base and J by 3 bases, with 10 bases between the two germline ends. The CDR3 region has the DNA TGCGCCAGCAGCCAAGGGACAGCGTACAATCAGCCCCAGCATTTT. Protein product: CASSQGTAYNQPQHF.

The V and J genes are TRBV10-2 and TRBJ2-1; 14 positions match TRBD2. In germline, CDR1 is WSHSY, CDR2 SAAADI. The length of the CDR3 is 15 residues. The ends lost 6 bases at V and 4 bases at J; junction bases unmatched: 2. Here the CDR3 reads CASRTSGGGYNEQFF. The CDR3 DNA follows: TGCGCCAGCAGGACTAGCGGGGGGGGGTACAATGAGCAGTTCTTC.

CDR3 loop: CASSENFDRVYSPLHF. The CDR3 DNA reads TGTGCCAGCAGTGAAAACTTCGACCGGGTATATTCACCCCTCCACTTT. This chain uses TRBV6-1 with TRBJ1-6; D is uncertain. CDR3 length: 16 amino acids. V dropped 2 bases and J dropped 8 bases, with 16 bases sitting between them. Germline CDR1 and CDR2: MNHNS and SASEGT.

The chain carries TRBV3-1 (or the pseudogene TRBV3-2) and TRBJ2-2; a possible D gene is TRBD2 (6 bases). The CDR3 length is 15 residues. Trimming stripped 6 bases from V and 5 bases from J, with 16 bases between. Germline CDR1 is LGHDT and CDR2 is YNNKEL (reference sequence). In nucleotides, the CDR3 is TGTGCCAGCAGGGGAGCAATTCGGGGGACCGGGGAGCTGTTTTTT. This encodes CASRGAIRGTGELFF.

This sequence joins TRBV11-2 and TRBJ2-7; D gene ambiguous. The CDR3 contains 14 residues. V gave up 1 base and J gave up 1 base, with 8 bases separating them. Germline loops: CDR1 SGHAT, CDR2 FQNNGV. CDR3 DNA sequence: TGTGCCAGCAGCTTAGGGTCCGGGTCCTACGAGCAGTACTTC. Protein: CASSLGSGSYEQYF.

V is TRBV5-6 and J is TRBJ1-4; 8 bases are shared with TRBD1. The V segment lost 0 bases and the J segment 8 bases; nucleotides outside the gene matches: 9. The CDR3 consists of 16 residues. From germline, CDR1 is SGHDT and CDR2 YYEEEE. CDR3 in amino acids: CASSLAVDRVSEKLFF. CDR3 DNA sequence: TGTGCCAGCAGCTTGGCGGTGGACAGGGTATCCGAAAAACTGTTTTTT.

The J gene is TRBJ1-2, the V gene TRBV29-1, with TRBD1 matching 9 bases. With 5 bases clipped from V and 8 bases from J, the junction kept 9 bases outside the gene matches. The CDR3 contains 13 residues. Germline lookup yields CDR1 SQVTM and CDR2 ANQGSEA. The CDR3 region is CSVPKQGARGYTF. Written as DNA, the CDR3 is TGCAGCGTTCCAAAACAGGGGGCGCGAGGCTACACCTTC.

This chain uses TRBV9 with TRBJ1-1; 7 nucleotides agree with TRBD1. This CDR3 has 14 residues. Germline trimming cut 0 bases from V and 4 bases from J; bases unmatched to any gene: 3. CDR1 is SGDLS, CDR2 YYNGEE, per germline. Written as DNA, the CDR3 is TGTGCCAGCAGCGTAGCTACAGGGGCCACTGAAGCTTTCTTT. Translation: CASSVATGATEAFF. Using reference TRBV9 and TRBJ1-1 for the parts outside the CDR3, the full variable domain is DSGVTQTPKHLITATGQRVTLRCSPRSGDLSVYWYQQSLDQGLQFLIQYYNGEERAKGNILERFSAQQFPDLHSELNLSSLELGDSALYFCASSVATGATEAFFGQGTRLTVV.